A single sample gave rise to the 14 T cell receptor beta chains below, sequenced in a study of PD-1 and CTLA-4 blockade in melanoma. Produced via immunoSEQ multiplex PCR; TCRdb's table is partial and in-frame only. In the table there are 16,000 or so clones, 60% to 75% of which are singletons. The material was CD8+ T cells from peripheral blood, obtained before anti-PD-1 treatment. All receptors derive from a human donor with melanoma.

J is TRBJ2-7 and V is TRBV6-5; possible D gene TRBD1, 6 bases. The germline CDR1 and CDR2 sequences are MNHEY and SVGAGI. The CDR3 consists of 14 residues. V was cut by 6 bases and J by 1 base, with 13 bases left in between. The CDR3 DNA sequence: TGTGCCAGCAGGGACAGAAGAGAATCCTACGAGCAGTACTTC. The encoded protein is CASRDRRESYEQYF.

The CDR3 loop reads CASSLQENEKLFF. CDR3 bases: TGTGCCAGTAGCCTACAGGAAAATGAAAAACTGTTTTTT. The rearrangement uses TRBV19 and TRBJ1-4; D possibly corresponds to TRBD1 (5 bases). Germline CDR1 LNHDA, CDR2 SQIVND (reference sequence). The CDR3 length is 13 residues. V dropped 6 bases and J dropped 5 bases, with 10 bases sitting between them.

The rearrangement joins TRBV10-2 to TRBJ2-7; tentatively, D is TRBD1 or TRBD2 (5 bases each). V was cut by 3 bases and J by 3 bases, with 21 bases left in between. The CDR3 loop spans 17 amino acids. Per the germline V gene, CDR1 is WSHSY and CDR2 is SAAADI. CDR3 protein: CASSERWVRGPNYEQYF. CDR3 DNA: TGCGCCAGCAGTGAAAGGTGGGTGAGGGGACCGAACTACGAGCAGTACTTC.

The chain employs TRBV29-1 and TRBJ2-7, with 8 nucleotides matching TRBD1. The junction had 5 bases not matched to a gene; V was cut back by 5 bases and J by 5 bases. Germline assignment: CDR1 SQVTM and CDR2 ANQGSEA. There are 12 residues in the CDR3. The CDR3 DNA sequence: TGCAGCGTTCGACAGGGGTGGAACGAGCAGTACTTC. The encoded protein is CSVRQGWNEQYF.

The genes are TRBV3-1 (or the pseudogene TRBV3-2) and TRBJ2-7; the D gene is possibly TRBD2 (5 bases). The ends were cut back, 0 bases at V and 3 bases at J, with 18 bases in the middle. Germline CDR1 and CDR2: LGHDT and YNNKEL (reference sequence). The CDR3 extends over 17 amino acids. CDR3 protein: CASSQDISPDSLYEQYF. CDR3 bases: TGTGCCAGCAGCCAAGATATATCGCCGGACTCTCTCTACGAGCAGTACTTC.

Within the sample, this clone is medium-sized. This chain joins TRBV3-1 (or the pseudogene TRBV3-2) and TRBJ2-7; 8 bases are shared with TRBD2. The CDR3 is 14 residues long. CDR1 is LGHDT and CDR2 is YNNKEL in the germline V gene (reference sequence). V gave up 3 bases and J gave up 6 bases; unmatched junction bases: 7. The CDR3 DNA follows: TGTGCCAGCAGCCAGAGCGGGAGCGTATCCGAGCAGTACTTC. Amino acids: CASSQSGSVSEQYF.

V and J are TRBV4-1 and TRBJ1-2; the match to TRBD1 covers 8 bases. CDR1 and CDR2 (germline): MGHRA, YSYEKL. The CDR3 has 15 amino acids. J gave up 7 bases and V 2 bases, and 9 bases lay outside the gene matches. In nucleotides, the CDR3 is TGCGCCAGCAGCCAATCGCCAGGGGGCAGGGGTGGCTACACCTTC. The encoded protein is CASSQSPGGRGGYTF.

This clone was recorded a few times. The chain is built from TRBV19 and TRBJ1-4, with D tentatively TRBD1 (6 bases). The CDR3 runs 13 residues. Trimming removed 5 bases from V and 7 bases from J, with 11 bases in between. The V gene's germline CDR1 is LNHDA and CDR2 SQIVND (reference sequence). For the CDR3, the DNA is TGTGCCAGTAGTTTACAGGGATCTGAAAAACTGTTTTTT. This sequence encodes CASSLQGSEKLFF.

The chain couples TRBV29-1 to TRBJ2-7; D is uncertain. The CDR3 has 15 amino acids. From germline, CDR1 is SQVTM and CDR2 ANQGSEA. V was pared by 1 base and J by 0 bases, with 13 bases between. CDR3 in DNA: TGCAGCGTTGAAGCCCCGACTTCTAGCTCCTACGAGCAGTACTTC. Its protein product is CSVEAPTSSSYEQYF.

The J gene is TRBJ1-1, the V gene TRBV25-1, with D perhaps TRBD1 (5 bases). The length of the CDR3 is 16 residues. Germline-derived CDR1 and CDR2 are MGHDK and SYGVNS. Trimming left V 0 bases short and J 0 bases short, with 11 bases between. The CDR3 DNA reads as TGTGCCAGCAGTGAATATGAGGGGCAGCTGAACACTGAAGCTTTCTTT. Its translation is CASSEYEGQLNTEAFF.

The chain recombines TRBV6-2 or TRBV6-3 with TRBJ2-5; D is possibly TRBD1 or TRBD2 (5 bases each). Trimming removed 6 bases from V and 4 bases from J, with 12 bases in between. Germline loops: CDR1 MNHEY, CDR2 SVGEGT. CDR3 size: 13 residues. DNA of the CDR3: TGTGCCAGCAGCTGGGACCCCTTAGAGACCCAGTACTTC. This encodes CASSWDPLETQYF.

J is TRBJ2-1 and V is TRBV14, with 8 bases matching TRBD1. J was trimmed by 2 bases and V by 3 bases; bases with no gene match: 6. Looked up from germline, CDR1 is SGHDN and CDR2 is FVKESK. This CDR3 region has 16 residues. CDR3: CASSQPSGQAYNEQFF. CDR3 sequence (DNA): TGTGCCAGCAGCCAGCCCTCGGGACAGGCCTACAATGAGCAGTTCTTC. The complete variable domain, with remaining parts taken from reference TRBV14 and TRBJ2-1, reads EAGVTQFPSHSVIEKGQTVTLRCDPISGHDNLYWYRRVMGKEIKFLLHFVKESKQDESGMPNNRFLAERTGGTYSTLKVQPAELEDSGVYFCASSQPSGQAYNEQFFGPGTRLTVL.

This clone rates as medium-sized (0.01 to 0.1%). The CDR3 sequence is CATSESGTSGTYEQYF. CDR3 in DNA: TGTGCCACCAGTGAATCCGGGACTAGCGGAACCTACGAGCAGTACTTC. J is TRBJ2-7 and V is TRBV24-1; 11 bases map to TRBD2. CDR1 and CDR2 from the germline V gene are KGHDR and SFDVKD. The J segment lost 2 bases and the V segment lost 4 bases, leaving 6 bases of the junction unmatched. This CDR3 is built from 16 residues.

The CDR3 nucleotides read TGTGCCTGGACGGGGGGAGGGAACACTGAAGCTTTCTTT. Protein: CAWTGGGNTEAFF. The rearrangement uses TRBV30 and TRBJ1-1; D is possibly TRBD1 (5 bases). Germline CDR1 and CDR2: GTSNPN and SVGIG (reference sequence). The CDR3 consists of 13 residues. With 4 bases removed from V and 1 base from J, the gap between germline ends came to 10 bases.